Included here is one T cell receptor (beta chain) sequence, with context. Its specificity is not known. The data belong to a study of shared clonotypes between healthy human individuals. The test was conducted at deep level. Using approximately 190 ng DNA, approximately 30,000 T cell genomes, the sorted-subset replicate PCRs were run. Generated by immunoSEQ multiplex PCR, the TCRdb table keeps only in-frame clones and is missing some. The table has about 2 million clones, roughly 94% seen once. The CDR3 loop spans 14 amino acids. The V and J ends lost 5 bases and 7 bases, in that order; junction bases with no gene match: 6. Germline CDR1 LNHDA, CDR2 SQIVND (reference sequence). Notes on the study in general: Shared clonotypes across all four donors exceeded non-shared ones in generation probability.

Donors included only healthy HIV-negative adults lacking recent acute infections or vaccinations. The receptor's source is a man aged 18 to 30 in good health. Sequencing input: naive CD4+ T cells sorted from blood. As for subset: CD45RA+ positively selected. This sequence joins TRBV19 and TRBJ2-1; 9 bases agree with TRBD2. The CDR3 loop is CASSLLAGRNEQFF. For the CDR3, the DNA is TGTGCCAGTAGTTTGCTAGCGGGAAGGAATGAGCAGTTCTTC.